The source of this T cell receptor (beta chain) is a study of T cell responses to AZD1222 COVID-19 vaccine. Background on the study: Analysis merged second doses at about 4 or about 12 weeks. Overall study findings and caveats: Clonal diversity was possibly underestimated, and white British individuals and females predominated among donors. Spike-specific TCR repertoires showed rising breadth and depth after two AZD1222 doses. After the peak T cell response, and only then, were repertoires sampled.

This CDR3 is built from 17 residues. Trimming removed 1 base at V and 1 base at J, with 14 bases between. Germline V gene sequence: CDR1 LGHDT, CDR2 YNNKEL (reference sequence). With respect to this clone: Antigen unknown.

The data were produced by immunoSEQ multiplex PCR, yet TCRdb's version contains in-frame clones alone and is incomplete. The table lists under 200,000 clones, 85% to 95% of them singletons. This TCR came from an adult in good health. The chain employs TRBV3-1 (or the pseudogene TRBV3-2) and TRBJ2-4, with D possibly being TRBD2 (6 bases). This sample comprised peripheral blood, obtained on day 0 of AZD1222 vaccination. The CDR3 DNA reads TGTGCCAGCAGCCAAGTCCCCGGGAGTGGGGCCAAAAACATTCAGTACTTC. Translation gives CASSQVPGSGAKNIQYF.